The subject of this entry is one T cell receptor beta chain. Its antigen is as yet unknown. The sample comes from a study of cytomegalovirus exposure and HLA in healthy donors. Study results and caveats: A later analysis reportedly identified an Asian-associated ancestry cluster as carrying fewer N-insertions than the roughly 600-donor mean. Some V segments (TRBV6-2 and TRBV6-3 among them) were excluded as indistinguishable. Upon later analysis, HLA-associated TCR beta chains proved more clonally expanded than other, equally common chains.

It was with 60 Vbeta and 13 Jbeta primers that the PCR ran. As originally analysed: In a later analysis, approximately 73 million unique TCR beta chains included roughly 11 million shared by two or more donors. Only in-frame clones appear in the TCRdb table, and some are missing; sequencing was by immunoSEQ multiplex PCR. The V and J calls and clone size were taken over from that table, and D and trimming were inferred from the DNA. The table lists approximately 190,000 clones, approximately 78% of them singletons. Germline CDR1 MGHDK, CDR2 SYGVNS. Trimming shortened V by 10 bases and J by 0 bases, and 13 bases separated the two germline ends. This CDR3 is 14 amino acids long.

The receptor was derived from a woman in her forties or fifties in good health and CMV-seropositive. Input material: PBMCs. The genes are TRBV25-1 and TRBJ2-1, with a tentative D call TRBD2 (5 bases). CDR3 in DNA: TGTGCCACCCCGGGGAACTACTCCTACAATGAGCAGTTCTTC. Translating gives CATPGNYSYNEQFF.